This T cell receptor (beta chain) comes out of a study of a mutant IDH1 vaccine in newly diagnosed glioma. About the study: At weeks 1, 3, 5, 7, 11, 15, 19 and 23, patients received a vaccination, eight in all.

Time point defined: week 5, during vaccination. In the vaccine, a single dose held 300 ug of the mutant IDH1 20-mer peptide, along with topical imiquimod. Losses at the gene ends were 4 bases for V and 9 bases for J; bases not matched to a gene: 8. The CDR3 runs to 14 residues. The germline CDR1 and CDR2 sequences are SGHRS and YFSETQ. Sequencing was performed with immunoSEQ multiplex PCR; in TCRdb, only in-frame clones are kept and a portion is missing. This sample has about 42,000 clones, with approximately 85% found just once. Study-wide points: Apparently, pseudoprogression bore no relation to changes among the top peripheral T cell clonotypes. The study observed vaccine-induced immune responses in approximately 93% of patients.

Comment on this clone: As yet, its antigen is unknown.

This TCR was sampled from a man aged 40-49 years with glioma. Sample: PBMCs, taken from a glioma patient whose treatment included an IDH1 peptide vaccine. The chain joins TRBV5-1 to TRBJ2-5; 11 bases align to TRBD1. CDR3 nucleotide sequence: TGCGCCAGCAGCGTTGGGACAGGGGGATCCTCCCAGTACTTC. Protein: CASSVGTGGSSQYF.